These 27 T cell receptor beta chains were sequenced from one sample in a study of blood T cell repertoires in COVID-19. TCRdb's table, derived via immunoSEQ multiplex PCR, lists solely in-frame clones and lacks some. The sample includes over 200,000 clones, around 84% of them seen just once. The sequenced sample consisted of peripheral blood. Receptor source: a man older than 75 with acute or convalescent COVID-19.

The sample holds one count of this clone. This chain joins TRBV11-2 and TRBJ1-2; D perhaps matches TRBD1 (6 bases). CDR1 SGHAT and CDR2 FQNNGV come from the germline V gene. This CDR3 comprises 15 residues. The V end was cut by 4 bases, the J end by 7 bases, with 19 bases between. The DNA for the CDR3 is TGTGCCAGCAGCTCGCCCCTCGAGACAGGTGGTGGCTACACCTTC. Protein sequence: CASSSPLETGGGYTF.

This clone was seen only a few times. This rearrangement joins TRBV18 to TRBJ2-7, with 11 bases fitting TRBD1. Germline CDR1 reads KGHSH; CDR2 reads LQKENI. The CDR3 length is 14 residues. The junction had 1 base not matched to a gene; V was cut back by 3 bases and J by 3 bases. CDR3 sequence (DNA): TGTGCCAGCTCACCCGGGACAGGGGGCTACGAGCAGTACGTC. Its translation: CASSPGTGGYEQYV.

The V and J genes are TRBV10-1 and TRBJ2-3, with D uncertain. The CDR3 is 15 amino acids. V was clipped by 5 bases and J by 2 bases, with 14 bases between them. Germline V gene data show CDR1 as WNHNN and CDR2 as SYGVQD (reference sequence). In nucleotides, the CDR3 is TGCGCCAGCAGTAAACAGCCTTTTACCACAGATACGCAGTATTTT. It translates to CASSKQPFTTDTQYF.

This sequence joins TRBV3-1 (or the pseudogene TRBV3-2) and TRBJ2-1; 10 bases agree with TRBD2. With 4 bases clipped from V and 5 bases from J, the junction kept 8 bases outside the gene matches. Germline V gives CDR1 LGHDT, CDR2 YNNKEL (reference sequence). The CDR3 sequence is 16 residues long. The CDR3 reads CASSRMGLAKNNEQFF. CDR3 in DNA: TGTGCCAGCAGCCGCATGGGACTAGCGAAAAACAATGAGCAGTTCTTC.

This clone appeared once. The CDR3: CASSTSAWTGEAFF. In nucleotides, the CDR3 is TGTGCCAGCAGCACATCCGCGTGGACAGGAGAAGCTTTCTTT. The genes are TRBV5-6 and TRBJ1-1; 7 nucleotides line up with TRBD1. The V gene's germline CDR1 is SGHDT and CDR2 YYEEEE. This CDR3 has 14 amino acids. Trimming cost V 4 bases and J 8 bases; bases outside gene matches: 11.

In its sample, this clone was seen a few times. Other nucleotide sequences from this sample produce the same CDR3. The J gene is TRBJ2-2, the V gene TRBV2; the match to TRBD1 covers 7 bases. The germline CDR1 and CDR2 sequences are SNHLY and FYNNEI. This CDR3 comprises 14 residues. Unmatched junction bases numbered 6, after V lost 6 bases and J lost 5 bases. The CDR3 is CASSRDSNTGELFF. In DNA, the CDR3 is TGTGCCAGCAGCCGGGACAGCAATACCGGGGAGCTGTTTTTT.

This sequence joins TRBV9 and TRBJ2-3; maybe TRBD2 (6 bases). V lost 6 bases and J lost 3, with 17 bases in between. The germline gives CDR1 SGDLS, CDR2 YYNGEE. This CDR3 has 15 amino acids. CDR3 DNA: TGTGCCAGCACGCCCGCCGGGAGTAGGACAGATACGCAGTATTTT. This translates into CASTPAGSRTDTQYF.

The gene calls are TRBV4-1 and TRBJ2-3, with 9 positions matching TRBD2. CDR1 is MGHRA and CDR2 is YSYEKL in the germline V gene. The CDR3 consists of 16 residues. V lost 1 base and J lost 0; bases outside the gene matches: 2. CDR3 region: CASSQGTSVSTDTQYF. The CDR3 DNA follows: TGCGCCAGCAGCCAAGGGACTAGCGTAAGCACAGATACGCAGTATTTT.

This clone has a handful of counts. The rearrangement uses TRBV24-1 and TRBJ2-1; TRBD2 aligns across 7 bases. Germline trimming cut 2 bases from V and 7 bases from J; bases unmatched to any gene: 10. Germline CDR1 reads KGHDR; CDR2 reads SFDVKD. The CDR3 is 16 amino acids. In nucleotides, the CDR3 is TGTGCCACCAGTGATTGGGGCGGGAGTAGTTGGAATGAGCAGTTCTTC. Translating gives CATSDWGGSSWNEQFF.

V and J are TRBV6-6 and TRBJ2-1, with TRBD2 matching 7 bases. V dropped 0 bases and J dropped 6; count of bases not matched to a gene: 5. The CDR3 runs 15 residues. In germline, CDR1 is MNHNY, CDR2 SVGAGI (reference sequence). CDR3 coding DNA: TGTGCCAGCAGTTACTCGTTGGCGGGAGCCAATGAGCAGTTCTTC. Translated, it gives CASSYSLAGANEQFF.

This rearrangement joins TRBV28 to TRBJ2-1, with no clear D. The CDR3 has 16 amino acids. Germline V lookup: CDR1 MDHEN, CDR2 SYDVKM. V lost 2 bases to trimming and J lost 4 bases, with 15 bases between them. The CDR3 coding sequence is TGTGCCAGCAGTTTAGGGCCAAGCTTGGGTTACAATGAGCAGTTCTTC. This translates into CASSLGPSLGYNEQFF.

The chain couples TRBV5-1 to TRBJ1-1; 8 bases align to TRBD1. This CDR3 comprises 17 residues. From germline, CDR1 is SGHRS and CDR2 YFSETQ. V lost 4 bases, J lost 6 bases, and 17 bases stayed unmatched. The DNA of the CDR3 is TGCGCCAGCAGCCACGGACCACAGGGGGAGGTTGGCGCTGAAGCTTTCTTT. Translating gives CASSHGPQGEVGAEAFF.

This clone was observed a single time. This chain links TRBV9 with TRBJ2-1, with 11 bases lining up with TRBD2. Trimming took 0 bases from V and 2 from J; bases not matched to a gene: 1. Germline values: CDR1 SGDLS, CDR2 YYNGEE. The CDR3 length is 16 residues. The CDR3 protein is CASSVEGLAAYNEQFF. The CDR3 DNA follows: TGTGCCAGCAGCGTAGAGGGACTAGCGGCCTACAATGAGCAGTTCTTC.

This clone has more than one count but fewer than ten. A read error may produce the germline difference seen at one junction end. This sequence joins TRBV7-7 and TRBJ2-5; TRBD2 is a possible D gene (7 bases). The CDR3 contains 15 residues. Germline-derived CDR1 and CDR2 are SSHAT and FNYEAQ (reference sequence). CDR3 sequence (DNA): TGTGCTAGCAGCTTAGGGGGGAGGGCCTTAGAGACCCAGTACTTC. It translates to CASSLGGRALETQYF.

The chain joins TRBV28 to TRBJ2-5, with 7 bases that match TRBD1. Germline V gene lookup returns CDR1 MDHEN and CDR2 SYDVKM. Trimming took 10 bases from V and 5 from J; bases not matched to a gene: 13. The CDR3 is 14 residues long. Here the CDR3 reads CATKSWARGETQYF. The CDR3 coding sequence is TGTGCCACCAAAAGTTGGGCCAGGGGGGAGACCCAGTACTTC.

The CDR3 DNA follows: TGTGCCAGCTCACCACGGGTGACAGGGTCCGGGGAGCTGTTTTTT. Translating it yields CASSPRVTGSGELFF. V is TRBV18 and J is TRBJ2-2; TRBD1 aligns across 7 bases. CDR1 is KGHSH, CDR2 LQKENI, per germline. The trim removed 1 base at V and 6 bases at J, leaving 5 bases unmatched. There are 15 residues in the CDR3.

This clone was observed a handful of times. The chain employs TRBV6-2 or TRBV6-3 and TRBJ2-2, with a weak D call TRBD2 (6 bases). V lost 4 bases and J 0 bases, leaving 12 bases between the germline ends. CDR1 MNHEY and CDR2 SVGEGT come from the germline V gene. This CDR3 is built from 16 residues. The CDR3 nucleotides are TGTGCCAGCAGTTTCTCGGGCGGGACGAACACCGGGGAGCTGTTTTTT. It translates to CASSFSGGTNTGELFF.

CDR3 bases: TGTGCCAGCAGTTTATTAATGAACACTGAAGCTTTCTTT. It is translated as CASSLLMNTEAFF. This rearrangement joins TRBV27 to TRBJ1-1; D remains ambiguous. Between the trimmed V and J ends, which lost 1 base and 0 bases, there was a span of 3 bases. In germline, CDR1 is MNHEY, CDR2 SMNVEV (reference sequence). This CDR3 is 13 amino acids long.

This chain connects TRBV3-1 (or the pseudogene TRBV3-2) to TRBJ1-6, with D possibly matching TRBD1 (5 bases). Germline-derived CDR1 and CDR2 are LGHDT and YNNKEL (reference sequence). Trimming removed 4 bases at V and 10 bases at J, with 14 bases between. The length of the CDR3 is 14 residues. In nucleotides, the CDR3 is TGTGCCAGCAGCCCAACCGGGGGGGACTCACCCCTCCACTTT. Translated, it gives CASSPTGGDSPLHF.

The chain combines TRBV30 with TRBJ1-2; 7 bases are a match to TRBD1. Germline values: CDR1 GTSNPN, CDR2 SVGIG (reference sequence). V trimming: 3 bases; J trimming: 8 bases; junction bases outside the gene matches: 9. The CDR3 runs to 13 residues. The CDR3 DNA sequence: TGTGCCTGGAGCGACACGAACAGGGGCGGCTACACCTTC. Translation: CAWSDTNRGGYTF. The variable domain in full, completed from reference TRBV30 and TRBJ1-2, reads SQTIHQWPATLVQPVGSPLSLECTVEGTSNPNLYWYRQAAGRGLQLLFYSVGIGQISSEVPQNLSASRPQDRQFILSSKKLLLSDSGFYLCAWSDTNRGGYTFGSGTRLTVV.

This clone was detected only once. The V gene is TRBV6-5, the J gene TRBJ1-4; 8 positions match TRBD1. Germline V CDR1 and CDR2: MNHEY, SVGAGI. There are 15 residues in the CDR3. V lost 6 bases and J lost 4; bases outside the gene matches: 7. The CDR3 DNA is TGTGCCAGCAGGTCGTACAGGGGGGATAATGAAAAACTGTTTTTT. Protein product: CASRSYRGDNEKLFF.

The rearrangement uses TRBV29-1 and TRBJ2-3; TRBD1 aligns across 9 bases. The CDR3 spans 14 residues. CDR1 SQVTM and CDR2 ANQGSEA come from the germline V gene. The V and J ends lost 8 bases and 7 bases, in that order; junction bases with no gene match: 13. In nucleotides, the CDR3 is TGCAGCATTAAACCGGGACAGGGACTAAATACGCAGTATTTT. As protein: CSIKPGQGLNTQYF.

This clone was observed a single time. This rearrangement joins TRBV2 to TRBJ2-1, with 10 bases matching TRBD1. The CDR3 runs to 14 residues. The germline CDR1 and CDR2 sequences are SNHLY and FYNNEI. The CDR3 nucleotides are TGTGCGACCAGCCGGGACAGGGGCTACAATGAGCAGTTCTTC. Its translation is CATSRDRGYNEQFF.

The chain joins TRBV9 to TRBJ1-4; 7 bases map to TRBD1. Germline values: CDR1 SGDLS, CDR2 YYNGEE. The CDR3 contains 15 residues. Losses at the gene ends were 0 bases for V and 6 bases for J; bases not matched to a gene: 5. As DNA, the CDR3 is TGTGCCAGCAGCGTAGCATCAGGGGGATATGAAAAACTGTTTTTT. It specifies CASSVASGGYEKLFF.

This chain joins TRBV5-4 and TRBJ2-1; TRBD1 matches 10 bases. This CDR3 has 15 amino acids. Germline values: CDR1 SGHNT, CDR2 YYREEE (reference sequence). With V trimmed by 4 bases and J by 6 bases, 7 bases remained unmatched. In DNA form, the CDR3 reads TGTGCCAGCAGCCTTCCGGGACAGGGGTTCAATGAGCAGTTCTTC. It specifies CASSLPGQGFNEQFF.

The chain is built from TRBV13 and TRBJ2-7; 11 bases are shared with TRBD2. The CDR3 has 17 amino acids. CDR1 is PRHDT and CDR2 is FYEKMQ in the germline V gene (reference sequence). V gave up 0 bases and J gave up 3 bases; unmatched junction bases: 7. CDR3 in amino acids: CASSLGGSGRALYEQYF. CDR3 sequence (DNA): TGTGCCAGCAGCTTAGGGGGTAGCGGGAGGGCCCTCTACGAGCAGTACTTC.

The CDR3, as DNA: TGTGCCAGCACCGGACAGGCCTATAGCAATCAGCCCCAGCATTTT. This encodes CASTGQAYSNQPQHF. The chain is built from TRBV2 and TRBJ1-5, with 7 bases fitting TRBD1. In germline, CDR1 is SNHLY, CDR2 FYNNEI. The CDR3 has 15 residues. The trim removed 7 bases at V and 0 bases at J, leaving 6 bases unmatched.